These T cell receptor beta chains were read from a single sample in a study of CD8+ T cells in alopecia areata. The table came from immunoSEQ multiplex PCR; TCRdb's copy has only in-frame clones and leaves some out. The sample has 150,000 or so clones, 50% to 60% seen once. The sequencing input was CD4+ T cells sorted from blood. The receptors stem from a human donor in good health. Each CDR3 is given with its conserved first and last residue. A D gene is named only where the DNA matches it firmly. Size is omitted from some rows. Given values are once, few, many or a class for expanded clones.

d_gene,v_gene,j_gene,abundance,CDR3aa,CDR3nt
-,TRBV2,TRBJ2-5,once,CASSPGREETQYF,TGTGCCAGCAGTCCCGGACGAGAGGAGACCCAGTACTTC
-,TRBV29-1,TRBJ2-1,-,CSVAGTLGLYEQFF,TGCAGCGTTGCCGGGACCCTAGGTCTCTATGAGCAGTTCTTC
-,TRBV29-1,TRBJ1-1,-,CSAVDSLGAFF,TGCAGCGCTGTCGACAGCCTAGGAGCTTTCTTT
-,TRBV28,TRBJ1-5,-,CASRSVVEPQHF,TGTGCCAGCAGGTCGGTGGTGGAGCCCCAGCATTTT
-,TRBV9,TRBJ2-7,-,CASSVAHSQTYEQYF,TGTGCCAGCAGCGTAGCTCACAGCCAGACCTACGAGCAGTACTTC
-,TRBV29-1,TRBJ2-1,few,CSGGVVVYEQFF,TGCAGCGGGGGGGTAGTTGTATATGAGCAGTTCTTC
-,TRBV11-2,TRBJ2-1,-,CASSGGTHEQFF,TGTGCCAGCAGCGGCGGGACCCATGAGCAGTTCTTC
TRBD1,TRBV5-1,TRBJ1-3,-,CASSLDRFSGNTIYF,TGCGCCAGCAGCCTGGACAGGTTCTCTGGAAACACCATATATTTT
-,TRBV6-6,TRBJ2-1,-,CASSAMGNEQFF,TGTGCCAGCAGCGCGATGGGGAATGAGCAGTTCTTC
TRBD1,TRBV29-1,TRBJ1-2,-,CSADRLDYGYTF,TGCAGCGCGGACAGGCTAGACTATGGCTACACCTTC
TRBD1,TRBV29-1,TRBJ1-1,few,CSADEATGITEAFF,TGCAGCGCCGATGAAGCGACAGGGATCACTGAAGCTTTCTTT
-,TRBV25-1,TRBJ1-1,-,CASSEFGKAFF,TGTGCCAGCAGTGAATTTGGGAAAGCTTTCTTT
-,TRBV2,TRBJ2-7,-,CASEQGSYEQYF,TGTGCCAGCGAACAGGGATCCTACGAGCAGTACTTC
TRBD2,TRBV2,TRBJ2-3,-,CASSEISGRATDTQYF,TGTGCCAGCAGTGAAATTAGCGGGAGGGCGACAGATACGCAGTATTTT
TRBD1,TRBV27,TRBJ1-6,few,CASSLNGQGARSYNSPLHF,TGTGCCAGCAGTTTAAATGGCCAGGGGGCGCGTTCCTATAATTCACCCCTCCACTTT
TRBD1,TRBV30,TRBJ1-1,-,CAWSVRTGGFTEAFF,TGTGCCTGGAGTGTACGGACAGGGGGCTTTACTGAAGCTTTCTTT
-,TRBV7-9,TRBJ1-1,-,CASSLVNRGRNTEAFF,TGTGCCAGCAGCTTAGTTAACCGGGGGCGAAACACTGAAGCTTTCTTT
-,TRBV2,TRBJ2-1,-,CASSAGTISYNEQFF,TGTGCCAGCAGTGCCGGGACCATCTCCTACAATGAGCAGTTCTTC
TRBD1,TRBV29-1,TRBJ2-5,-,CSVRPGQGETQYF,TGCAGCGTTCGCCCCGGACAGGGGGAGACCCAGTACTTC
-,TRBV2,TRBJ2-5,-,CASIGGEGQYF,TGTGCCAGCATCGGGGGAGAGGGCCAGTACTTC
TRBD2,TRBV2,TRBJ2-1,-,CASRGLLAVNEQFF,TGTGCCAGCAGGGGATTACTAGCGGTCAATGAGCAGTTCTTC
-,TRBV23-1,TRBJ2-1,few,CASSHRVYNEQFF,TGCGCCAGCAGTCATAGGGTCTACAATGAGCAGTTCTTC
TRBD1,TRBV2,TRBJ1-4,-,CASNTQGGSEKLFF,TGTGCCAGCAACACTCAGGGGGGGAGTGAAAAACTGTTTTTT
TRBD2,TRBV5-1,TRBJ2-1,-,CASSSPGLAGSSSYNEQFF,TGCGCCAGCAGCTCACCGGGACTAGCGGGATCGAGCTCCTACAATGAGCAGTTCTTC
TRBD1,TRBV27,TRBJ2-2,-,CASSLGQGTGELFF,TGTGCCAGCAGTTTGGGACAGGGGACCGGGGAGCTGTTTTTT
TRBD2,TRBV28,TRBJ2-3,-,CASKLSGRVARTDTQYF,TGTGCCAGCAAACTTAGCGGGAGGGTGGCTCGGACAGATACGCAGTATTTT
-,TRBV7-2,TRBJ2-3,few,CASGDEDTQYF,TGTGCCAGCGGAGATGAAGATACGCAGTATTTT
-,TRBV27,TRBJ2-6,-,CASSPVSTGANVLTF,TGTGCCAGCAGCCCCGTTTCTACTGGGGCCAACGTCCTGACTTTC
-,TRBV29-1,TRBJ1-1,-,CSALLDSLGLGGEAFF,TGCAGCGCCCTACTAGACTCCCTCGGTCTGGGGGGTGAAGCTTTCTTT
-,TRBV29-1,TRBJ2-7,-,CSVDYGYEQYF,TGCAGCGTTGACTACGGCTACGAGCAGTACTTC
-,TRBV14,TRBJ1-5,few,CASSQDFGSPQHF,TGTGCCAGCAGCCAAGACTTCGGAAGCCCCCAGCATTTT